This TCR beta chain was sequenced for a study of shared clonotypes between healthy human individuals. Study-level findings and limits: All-four-donor shared clonotypes had higher generation probabilities than non-shared clonotypes did.

CD4+ cells underwent separation, giving CD45RA+ naive and CD45RA-negative memory subsets. This table comes from immunoSEQ multiplex PCR, and its TCRdb copy is limited to in-frame clones, with some not included. The profile shows some 2.4 million clones, approximately 93% of them singletons. Note on this clone: What it recognizes is unknown.

The CDR3 sequence is 11 residues long. Trimming left V 9 bases short and J 3 bases short, with 9 bases between. Germline values: CDR1 SNHLY, CDR2 FYNNEI. The receptor was derived from a man younger than 35 in good health. Some clones in this sample may be carry-over from other donors' samples. Sequenced input: naive CD4+ T cells from PBMCs. Subset reported: CD45RA+ positively selected. The chain uses TRBV2 and TRBJ2-7; no clear D. The CDR3 DNA reads as TGTGCCAGTCGCCTATACTACGAGCAGTACTTC. This encodes CASRLYYEQYF.